The 16 T cell receptor beta chains presented below share a single source sample, sequenced in a study of blood T cells in healthy people across ages. PCR was performed a second time for roughly 7 to 12 cycles using a sample-barcoded 5' primer and a J-beta primer mix. TCRdb re-derived calls from the 5' RACE reads in MiXCR, one entry per CDR3 protein. Here the sample spans approximately 670,000 distinct CDR3 sequences, approximately 40% being singletons. Sequenced: blood. The receptors stem from a man aged 80 or over in good health.

This clonotype was picked up a small number of times. This chain links TRBV10-2 with TRBJ2-1, with 13 positions matching TRBD2. This CDR3 is 15 amino acids long. The germline V gene has CDR1 WSHSY and CDR2 SAAADI. Trimming took 10 bases from V and 7 from J; bases not matched to a gene: 10. This CDR3 reads CATTRLAGGLNEQFF. Written as DNA, the CDR3 is TGCGCCACCACCCGACTAGCGGGAGGTCTTAATGAGCAGTTCTTC.

The rearrangement joins TRBV4-3 to TRBJ2-1; TRBD2 matches at 7 bases. Germline V gives CDR1 LGHNA, CDR2 YSLEER. This CDR3 contains 16 residues. Trimming cost V 0 bases and J 8 bases; bases outside gene matches: 10. Here the CDR3 reads CASSQDRGGSWYEQFF. CDR3 nucleotides: TGCGCCAGCAGCCAAGATCGGGGCGGGAGCTGGTATGAGCAGTTCTTC.

The chain is built from TRBV18 and TRBJ2-1, with 7 bases identical to TRBD1. The CDR3 contains 14 residues. CDR1 and CDR2 (germline): KGHSH, LQKENI. Trimming at V came to 2 bases and at J to 5 bases, leaving 3 bases not matched to a gene. The CDR3 DNA is TGTGCCAGCTCACCAAGGGGGCCAGACAATGAGCAGTTCTTC. Residues: CASSPRGPDNEQFF.

The J gene is TRBJ2-1, the V gene TRBV7-6, with 8 bases lining up with TRBD1. Per germline, CDR1 SGHVS and CDR2 FNYEAQ. Trimming at V came to 4 bases and at J to 10 bases, leaving 9 bases not matched to a gene. This CDR3 contains 14 residues. Written as DNA, the CDR3 is TGTGCCAGCAGCTCGGGACAGGAGAACTACGAGCAGTTCTTC. Translating gives CASSSGQENYEQFF.

A few counts support this clonotype. The chain carries TRBV15 and TRBJ1-2; D is ambiguous. V was clipped by 0 bases and J by 7 bases, with 9 bases between them. Germline V CDR1 and CDR2: LNHNV, YYDKDF (reference sequence). The CDR3 extends over 13 amino acids. The CDR3 reads CATSREKGTGYTF. CDR3 nucleotides: TGTGCCACCAGCAGAGAAAAGGGTACTGGCTACACCTTC.

This clonotype was counted a few times. The chain couples TRBV28 to TRBJ2-3; TRBD2 agrees at 8 bases. J gave up 2 bases and V 7 bases, and 11 bases lay outside the gene matches. CDR3 length: 16 residues. Germline CDR1 is MDHEN and CDR2 is SYDVKM. DNA of the CDR3: TGTGCCAGCACTTCACCGGGACTAGGGGCCACAGATACGCAGTATTTT. It codes for CASTSPGLGATDTQYF.

This clonotype showed up just a few times. The chain joins TRBV3-1 to TRBJ2-1; 14 positions agree with TRBD2. The CDR3 totals 16 residues. From germline, CDR1 is LGHDT and CDR2 YNNKEL (reference sequence). Losses at the gene ends were 2 bases for V and 9 bases for J; bases not matched to a gene: 6. The CDR3 DNA reads as TGTGCCAGCAGCCAAAGACTAGCGGGGGGGCTGGGTGAGCAGTTCTTC. This gives the protein CASSQRLAGGLGEQFF.

This chain links TRBV20-1 with TRBJ2-7; 7 nucleotides agree with TRBD2. The V gene end was trimmed by 7 bases and the J gene end by 2 bases; junction bases not matched to a gene: 2. Per the germline V gene, CDR1 is DFQATT and CDR2 is SNEGSKA (reference sequence). The CDR3 contains 11 residues. DNA for the CDR3: TGCAGTGTTCGGGGGGCCTACGAGCAGTACTTC. Its protein is CSVRGAYEQYF.

This clonotype was seen repeatedly, ten times or more. V usage is TRBV6-1 and J usage is TRBJ2-5; D possibly corresponds to TRBD1 (5 bases). The CDR3 length is 15 residues. CDR1 and CDR2 from the germline V gene are MNHNS and SASEGT. The ends were cut back, 7 bases at V and 4 bases at J, with 19 bases in the middle. CDR3 nucleotides: TGTGCCAGCACTGGGCTAGTCCTAAGGGGAGAGACCCAGTACTTC. Translating it yields CASTGLVLRGETQYF.

This rearrangement joins TRBV4-3 to TRBJ2-3; D gene uncertain. There are 15 residues in the CDR3. Germline values: CDR1 LGHNA, CDR2 YSLEER. The V and J ends lost 4 bases and 2 bases respectively, with 13 bases between them. The CDR3 DNA reads TGCGCCAGCAGCCCCGACTTTTTTAACACAGATACGCAGTATTTT. Translated: CASSPDFFNTDTQYF.

V and J are TRBV5-1 and TRBJ2-3; the D is unclear. This CDR3 is built from 14 residues. The V end lost 0 bases, the J end lost 11 bases, and 16 bases lay between the germline ends. Per the germline V gene, CDR1 is SGHRS and CDR2 is YFSETQ. As DNA, the CDR3 is TGCGCCAGCAGCTTGGCCCACGGAGCAGTATGGCAGTATTTT. Its translation is CASSLAHGAVWQYF.

The CDR3 loop reads CASSSPGQTQFF. The CDR3 nucleotides read TGCGCCAGCAGCTCCCCGGGACAGACGCAGTTCTTC. The chain joins TRBV5-1 to TRBJ2-1; TRBD1 matches 7 bases. J lost 12 bases, V lost 3 bases, and 6 bases had no gene match. There are 12 residues in the CDR3. Germline V CDR1 and CDR2: SGHRS, YFSETQ.

The chain combines TRBV4-2 with TRBJ2-4; 7 bases match TRBD1. CDR1 is LGHNA, CDR2 YNFKEQ, per germline. V was pared by 4 bases and J by 6 bases, with 18 bases of the junction left unmatched. The CDR3 spans 18 residues. The CDR3 DNA reads TGTGCCAGCAGCCCCCCTAGGAGGTGGGGACAGAGGGGAAACATTCAGTACTTC. This codes for CASSPPRRWGQRGNIQYF.

This clonotype was seen a handful of times. The chain couples TRBV7-8 to TRBJ1-5, with D possibly TRBD1 on 6 matching bases. V lost 3 bases and J lost 3, with 12 bases in between. Germline V gene data show CDR1 as SGHVS and CDR2 as FQNEAQ. The CDR3 length is 15 residues. For the CDR3, the DNA is TGTGCCAGCAGCTTGGGCAGGGGAAACAATCAGCCCCAGCATTTT. Residues: CASSLGRGNNQPQHF.

At least ten counts were recorded for this clonotype. Here the CDR3 reads CSARLGGGPSFYTDTQYF. CDR3 nucleotides: TGCAGTGCTAGATTAGGTGGGGGGCCTAGCTTTTACACAGATACGCAGTATTTT. The chain carries TRBV20-1 and TRBJ2-3; tentatively, D is TRBD1 or TRBD2 (6 bases each). From germline, CDR1 is DFQATT and CDR2 SNEGSKA (reference sequence). Trimming removed 2 bases at V and 2 bases at J, with 23 bases between. This CDR3 region has 18 residues.

The rearrangement uses TRBV6-2 or TRBV6-3 and TRBJ2-7, with 12 bases lining up with TRBD1. J gave up 4 bases and V 1 base, and 5 bases lay outside the gene matches. Germline V gene lookup returns CDR1 MNHEY and CDR2 SVGEGT. This CDR3 has 16 amino acids. CDR3 nucleotide sequence: TGTGCCAGCAGTTACTTCGGGACAGGGGGCGCGTACGAGCAGTACTTC. Residues: CASSYFGTGGAYEQYF.